This T cell receptor beta chain was identified during a study of Ad26.COV2.S vaccination and SARS-CoV-2 variants. The CDR3 extends over 14 amino acids. The V segment lost 2 bases and the J segment 4 bases; nucleotides outside the gene matches: 4. Germline CDR1 SGHDT, CDR2 YYEEEE. About this clone: Its antigen remains unknown.

Study-level findings and limits: Total responses of T cells may have been underestimated by the analyses of TCR breadth and depth.

The method was immunoSEQ multiplex PCR; TCRdb's version includes in-frame clones alone and lacks a portion of them. The sample records some 190,000 clones, around 85% being singletons. The chain carries TRBV5-6 and TRBJ2-5; TRBD1 matches 8 bases. This TCR was recovered from a human donor who had recovered from COVID-19. Sequencing was performed on peripheral blood, taken after recovery from COVID-19. The CDR3 coding sequence is TGTGCCAGCAGCTTCCAGGGGGCTAGAGAGACCCAGTACTTC. It yields the protein CASSFQGARETQYF.